These T cell receptor beta chains were read from a single sample in a study of chemoradiotherapy in HPV16-positive cancers. Only in-frame clones appear in the TCRdb table, and some are missing; sequencing was by immunoSEQ multiplex PCR. The table records about 12,000 clones, roughly 61% of them present only once. Sample acquisition took place from a patient who underwent chemoradiotherapy. These receptors originate from a human donor with HPV-associated anogenital cancer. Both conserved end residues are part of each CDR3. Each record gives: V gene, J gene, clone size, D gene, CDR3 DNA, CDR3 protein. The D gene is left open where the match is weak. A clone size is listed for some rows: how often the clone was seen (once, few, many), or a class if it is expanded.

v_call: TRBV27; j_call: TRBJ2-7; clone_size: -; d_call: -; cdr3_nt: TGTGCCAGCTGGGGCGCACAGGATCCCTACGAGCAGTACTTC; cdr3_aa: CASWGAQDPYEQYF
v_call: TRBV15; j_call: TRBJ1-5; clone_size: -; d_call: TRBD1; cdr3_nt: TGTGCCACCAGCAGAAGTAGCGGGACAGGGGTAGGGAGTCAGCCCCAGCATTTT; cdr3_aa: CATSRSSGTGVGSQPQHF
v_call: TRBV19; j_call: TRBJ2-1; clone_size: once; d_call: -; cdr3_nt: TGTGCCAGTAGTCGAGGGGGGGTAGGGAGGGAGCAGTTCTTC; cdr3_aa: CASSRGGVGREQFF
v_call: TRBV6-5; j_call: TRBJ1-4; clone_size: -; d_call: -; cdr3_nt: TGTGCCAGCAGTTACAGGGGCCCAACTAATGAAAAACTGTTTTTT; cdr3_aa: CASSYRGPTNEKLFF
v_call: TRBV7-9; j_call: TRBJ1-2; clone_size: -; d_call: -; cdr3_nt: TGTGCCAGCAGCTTACCCACCTATGGCTACACCTTC; cdr3_aa: CASSLPTYGYTF
v_call: TRBV5-1; j_call: TRBJ1-1; clone_size: -; d_call: -; cdr3_nt: TGCGCCAGCAGCTTGGGAGTGGCATTGGGGAACACTGAAGCTTTCTTT; cdr3_aa: CASSLGVALGNTEAFF
v_call: TRBV10-3; j_call: TRBJ2-1; clone_size: few; d_call: -; cdr3_nt: TGTGCCACCGGGGACGGGGCCTACAATGAGCAGTTCTTC; cdr3_aa: CATGDGAYNEQFF
v_call: TRBV7-9; j_call: TRBJ1-2; clone_size: once; d_call: -; cdr3_nt: TGTGCCAGCAGTTCACGGGGGGGATATGGCTACACCTTC; cdr3_aa: CASSSRGGYGYTF
v_call: TRBV15; j_call: TRBJ2-1; clone_size: -; d_call: -; cdr3_nt: TGTGCCACCAGCAGAGATTCCGGATACGAGCAGTTCTTC; cdr3_aa: CATSRDSGYEQFF
v_call: TRBV7-2; j_call: TRBJ1-5; clone_size: -; d_call: TRBD1; cdr3_nt: TGTGCCAGCAGTCCCGGGACAGGGGGACAGCCCCAGCATTTT; cdr3_aa: CASSPGTGGQPQHF
v_call: TRBV4-1; j_call: TRBJ2-2; clone_size: once; d_call: TRBD1; cdr3_nt: TGCGCCAGCAGCCAATCCAGGACAGGTAACACCGGGGAGCTGTTTTTT; cdr3_aa: CASSQSRTGNTGELFF
v_call: TRBV2; j_call: TRBJ2-7; clone_size: few; d_call: -; cdr3_nt: TGTGCCAGCAGGGGCCGTGAGGGATCCTACGAGCAGTACTTC; cdr3_aa: CASRGREGSYEQYF
v_call: TRBV19; j_call: TRBJ2-2; clone_size: -; d_call: -; cdr3_nt: TGTGCCAGTAGTGAAGGACGGAACACCGGGGAGCTGTTTTTT; cdr3_aa: CASSEGRNTGELFF
v_call: TRBV7-2; j_call: TRBJ1-6; clone_size: -; d_call: -; cdr3_nt: TGTGCCAGCAGCCCGCAGGTTGGGTCCTGGTATAATTCACCCCTCCACTTT; cdr3_aa: CASSPQVGSWYNSPLHF
v_call: TRBV28; j_call: TRBJ1-2; clone_size: -; d_call: -; cdr3_nt: TGTGCCAGCAGGTCCGGACAGCCCAAACCCCGCTACACCTTC; cdr3_aa: CASRSGQPKPRYTF
v_call: TRBV29-1; j_call: TRBJ2-2; clone_size: -; d_call: -; cdr3_nt: TGCAGCGTCTGGGAATTATCGAACACCGGGGAGCTGTTTTTT; cdr3_aa: CSVWELSNTGELFF
v_call: TRBV6-4; j_call: TRBJ2-5; clone_size: -; d_call: TRBD2; cdr3_nt: TGTGCCAGCAGCCCTAGCGGGGGGGGTCAAGAGACCCAGTACTTC; cdr3_aa: CASSPSGGGQETQYF
v_call: TRBV9; j_call: TRBJ2-2; clone_size: -; d_call: -; cdr3_nt: TGTGCCAGCAGCGCCACCCGGGACTTACGAACCGGGGAGCTGTTTTTT; cdr3_aa: CASSATRDLRTGELFF
v_call: TRBV7-9; j_call: TRBJ2-7; clone_size: few; d_call: -; cdr3_nt: TGTGCCAGCAGCCCCCGCGGGCCCTACGAGCAGTACTTC; cdr3_aa: CASSPRGPYEQYF
v_call: TRBV4-1; j_call: TRBJ1-4; clone_size: -; d_call: -; cdr3_nt: TGCGCCAGCAGCAGAGGGGTAGCAACTAATGAAAAACTGTTTTTT; cdr3_aa: CASSRGVATNEKLFF
v_call: TRBV9; j_call: TRBJ2-3; clone_size: -; d_call: -; cdr3_nt: TGTGCCAGCAGCGTAGCCGGCAGCCGCACAGATACGCAGTATTTT; cdr3_aa: CASSVAGSRTDTQYF
v_call: TRBV7-2; j_call: TRBJ1-2; clone_size: few; d_call: -; cdr3_nt: TGTGCCAGCAGCTTGGGTCAGGGCTATGGCTACACCTTC; cdr3_aa: CASSLGQGYGYTF
v_call: TRBV18; j_call: TRBJ1-4; clone_size: -; d_call: -; cdr3_nt: TGTGCCACCCGCCGGGACGGGGATGAAAAACTGTTTTTT; cdr3_aa: CATRRDGDEKLFF
v_call: TRBV28; j_call: TRBJ1-6; clone_size: -; d_call: -; cdr3_nt: TGTGCCAGCAGAATAAACCGGGAGGTGGGTTCACCCCTCCACTTT; cdr3_aa: CASRINREVGSPLHF
v_call: TRBV6-5; j_call: TRBJ1-1; clone_size: -; d_call: -; cdr3_nt: TGTGCCAGCGGACTCTTGGGGGGAGGATTGCCTGAAGCTTTCTTT; cdr3_aa: CASGLLGGGLPEAFF
v_call: TRBV6-5; j_call: TRBJ2-7; clone_size: -; d_call: -; cdr3_nt: TGTGCCAGCAGTTACTCGGGCGGTTGGACCTACGAGCAGTACTTC; cdr3_aa: CASSYSGGWTYEQYF
v_call: TRBV21-1; j_call: TRBJ2-2; clone_size: -; d_call: -; cdr3_nt: TGTGCCAGCAGCAAAGCGCGAAGCGATTACACCGGGGAGCTGTTTTTT; cdr3_aa: CASSKARSDYTGELFF
v_call: TRBV7-2; j_call: TRBJ2-1; clone_size: few; d_call: TRBD2; cdr3_nt: TGTGCCAGCAGCGTCGCGACTAGCAACAATGAGCAGTTCTTC; cdr3_aa: CASSVATSNNEQFF
v_call: TRBV4-2; j_call: TRBJ1-2; clone_size: once; d_call: -; cdr3_nt: TGTGCCAGCAGCCAAGATCTGAGGTCTGGTTATGGCTACACCTTC; cdr3_aa: CASSQDLRSGYGYTF
v_call: TRBV2; j_call: TRBJ2-1; clone_size: -; d_call: TRBD2; cdr3_nt: TGTGCCAGCAGGTTACTAGCGGGGGCTGGCAATGAGCAGTTCTTC; cdr3_aa: CASRLLAGAGNEQFF
v_call: TRBV27; j_call: TRBJ2-2; clone_size: once; d_call: TRBD2; cdr3_nt: TGTGCCAGCAGTCCGCGGGGACTAGCGGGGGGCTCGGCCGGGGAGCTGTTTTTT; cdr3_aa: CASSPRGLAGGSAGELFF
v_call: TRBV2; j_call: TRBJ1-2; clone_size: -; d_call: TRBD1; cdr3_nt: TGTGCCAGCAGAGGCCGGACAGGGCATGGCTACACCTTC; cdr3_aa: CASRGRTGHGYTF
v_call: TRBV29-1; j_call: TRBJ1-1; clone_size: -; d_call: -; cdr3_nt: TGCAGCGCTGGGGACACCATGAACACTGAAGCTTTCTTT; cdr3_aa: CSAGDTMNTEAFF
v_call: TRBV6-1; j_call: TRBJ1-3; clone_size: once; d_call: TRBD1; cdr3_nt: TGTGCCAGCAGTGAAATAACAGGGGGCTCGGGTGGCGACACCATATATTTT; cdr3_aa: CASSEITGGSGGDTIYF
v_call: TRBV5-1; j_call: TRBJ1-2; clone_size: -; d_call: -; cdr3_nt: TGCGCCAGCAGCTTTAACCCATTCGGGTTTGAGGGTGGCTACACCTTC; cdr3_aa: CASSFNPFGFEGGYTF
v_call: TRBV28; j_call: TRBJ2-3; clone_size: -; d_call: -; cdr3_nt: TGTGCCAGCAGTTTAGATCTGCCTAGCACAGATACGCAGTATTTT; cdr3_aa: CASSLDLPSTDTQYF
v_call: TRBV9; j_call: TRBJ2-3; clone_size: -; d_call: TRBD1; cdr3_nt: TGTGCCAGCAGCGTAGCAGGGGGCCTGACAGATACGCAGTATTTT; cdr3_aa: CASSVAGGLTDTQYF
v_call: TRBV7-9; j_call: TRBJ1-6; clone_size: -; d_call: TRBD1; cdr3_nt: TGTGCCAGCAGCTTAAGCAGGGGGGATTCACCCCTCCACTTT; cdr3_aa: CASSLSRGDSPLHF
v_call: TRBV19; j_call: TRBJ1-2; clone_size: few; d_call: -; cdr3_nt: TGTGCCAGTAGTTTAAACAGGGCGGATGGCTACACCTTC; cdr3_aa: CASSLNRADGYTF
v_call: TRBV28; j_call: TRBJ1-2; clone_size: -; d_call: TRBD1; cdr3_nt: TGTGCCAGCAGTTTCCTAATACAGGGGGCCGGTAACTATGGCTACACCTTC; cdr3_aa: CASSFLIQGAGNYGYTF
v_call: TRBV5-4; j_call: TRBJ1-2; clone_size: -; d_call: -; cdr3_nt: TGTGCCAGCAGCCTGACAGGATCTAACTATGGCTACACCTTC; cdr3_aa: CASSLTGSNYGYTF
v_call: TRBV7-6; j_call: TRBJ2-7; clone_size: -; d_call: -; cdr3_nt: TGTGCCAGCAGCTTCATGGGAGCTCCCTACGAGCAGTACTTC; cdr3_aa: CASSFMGAPYEQYF
v_call: TRBV9; j_call: TRBJ2-2; clone_size: few; d_call: -; cdr3_nt: TGTGCCAGCAGCACCGAACAGGGAAACACCGGGGAGCTGTTTTTT; cdr3_aa: CASSTEQGNTGELFF
v_call: TRBV7-9; j_call: TRBJ1-2; clone_size: few; d_call: -; cdr3_nt: TGTGCCAGCAGCATCGGCCCGGACTACAGTGGCTACACCTTC; cdr3_aa: CASSIGPDYSGYTF
v_call: TRBV6-1; j_call: TRBJ2-5; clone_size: -; d_call: -; cdr3_nt: TGTGCCAGCAGTGAAGTAATTGGGGGCTGGGAGACCCAGTACTTC; cdr3_aa: CASSEVIGGWETQYF
v_call: TRBV7-9; j_call: TRBJ1-4; clone_size: -; d_call: TRBD1; cdr3_nt: TGTGCCAGCAGCCCCCTGCCCGGGACAGGGGATACGGATGAAAAACTGTTTTTT; cdr3_aa: CASSPLPGTGDTDEKLFF
v_call: TRBV4-2; j_call: TRBJ2-2; clone_size: -; d_call: TRBD1; cdr3_nt: TGTGCCAGCAGCCAAGACGAGGGGACAGGGGGCGCCGGGGAGCTGTTTTTT; cdr3_aa: CASSQDEGTGGAGELFF
v_call: TRBV12-5; j_call: TRBJ2-2; clone_size: -; d_call: -; cdr3_nt: TGTGCTAGTGGTTTGAGAAGGGGGGACACCGGGGAGCTGTTTTTT; cdr3_aa: CASGLRRGDTGELFF
v_call: TRBV7-8; j_call: TRBJ1-5; clone_size: once; d_call: -; cdr3_nt: TGTGCCAGCAGCCTGTGGGGATCTAGCAATCAGCCCCAGCATTTT; cdr3_aa: CASSLWGSSNQPQHF
v_call: TRBV5-1; j_call: TRBJ2-2; clone_size: medium-sized; d_call: -; cdr3_nt: TGCGCCAGTGGTCAAGCCCCTACCCGCGGGGAGCTGTTTTTT; cdr3_aa: CASGQAPTRGELFF
v_call: TRBV11-2; j_call: TRBJ2-2; clone_size: -; d_call: -; cdr3_nt: TGTGCCAGCAGCTTAGTCCGGAACACCGGGGAGCTGTTTTTT; cdr3_aa: CASSLVRNTGELFF
v_call: TRBV28; j_call: TRBJ2-7; clone_size: -; d_call: -; cdr3_nt: TGTGCCAGCAGTCGCCTCAGGGGGGCCTACGAGCAGTACTTC; cdr3_aa: CASSRLRGAYEQYF
v_call: TRBV12-5; j_call: TRBJ2-3; clone_size: -; d_call: -; cdr3_nt: TGTGCTAGTGGTTTGGGACTAGTTGGCCGGATAGATACGCAGTATTTT; cdr3_aa: CASGLGLVGRIDTQYF
v_call: TRBV5-1; j_call: TRBJ2-7; clone_size: -; d_call: -; cdr3_nt: TGCGCCAGCAGCTGGGCAAGGGACGGAACCTACGAGCAGTACTTC; cdr3_aa: CASSWARDGTYEQYF